The 14 T cell receptor beta chains listed next were all sequenced from one sample in a study of control samples from healthy donors and cancer patients (dated by TCRdb to the early 2020s). The receptor library was made with the immunoSEQ multiplex PCR assay. This immuneACCESS table, as held by TCRdb, lists in-frame sequences with V and J called but not all clones. Of the missing ones, under half trace to an unresolved V gene in checked studies; the others have no known cause. The sample table records about 120,000 clones; around 91% of these occur just once. Around 1.1% of the sample comes from the top ten. The sequencing input was PBMCs. These receptors were obtained from a woman in her forties or fifties with colorectal cancer.

The rearrangement links TRBV9 to TRBJ2-3; D not resolved. CDR1 is SGDLS, CDR2 YYNGEE, per germline. Trimming left V 2 bases short and J 0 bases short, with 4 bases between. The CDR3 spans 13 residues. DNA of the CDR3: TGTGCCAGCAGCGTTACGAGCACAGATACGCAGTATTTT. Translation: CASSVTSTDTQYF.

This sequence joins TRBV3-1 (or the pseudogene TRBV3-2) and TRBJ2-7; 7 positions match TRBD1. The CDR3 consists of 13 residues. Germline V gene sequence: CDR1 LGHDT, CDR2 YNNKEL (reference sequence). V lost 4 bases, J lost 6 bases, and 6 bases stayed unmatched. The DNA for the CDR3 is TGTGCCAGCAGCCCACGCAGGGGGAGCGAGCAGTACTTC. Protein product: CASSPRRGSEQYF.

This clone was seen once. The chain combines TRBV6-6 with TRBJ1-1; tentatively, D is TRBD1 (5 bases). V was cut by 5 bases and J by 1 base, with 11 bases left in between. This CDR3 is 14 amino acids long. Germline assignment: CDR1 MNHNY and CDR2 SVGAGI (reference sequence). The CDR3 loop reads CASSEGRSNTEAFF. As DNA, the CDR3 is TGTGCCAGCAGTGAGGGACGGTCGAACACTGAAGCTTTCTTT.

This chain's CDR3 is CASSEFGTVYGYTF. The CDR3 nucleotides read TGTGCCAGCAGTGAATTCGGGACAGTCTATGGCTACACCTTC. The chain employs TRBV25-1 and TRBJ1-2; 7 positions match TRBD1. Germline V gives CDR1 MGHDK, CDR2 SYGVNS. This CDR3 is 14 amino acids long. Trimming cost V 1 base and J 4 bases; bases outside gene matches: 3.

The chain joins TRBV27 to TRBJ1-1; D gene unclear. The germline V and J ends were trimmed by 5 bases and 3 bases, with 31 bases remaining between them. Germline loops: CDR1 MNHEY, CDR2 SMNVEV (reference sequence). This CDR3 spans 20 amino acids. CDR3: CASSLSTRVGRPSFDTEAFF. The CDR3 nucleotides are TGTGCCAGCAGTCTTTCGACTAGGGTAGGACGGCCGAGTTTCGACACTGAAGCTTTCTTT.

CDR3 amino acids: CAWTGGARDEQYF. The CDR3 coding sequence is TGTGCCTGGACCGGGGGGGCTCGGGACGAGCAGTACTTC. The chain recombines TRBV30 with TRBJ2-7; 8 positions match TRBD2. CDR3 length: 13 residues. The germline gives CDR1 GTSNPN, CDR2 SVGIG (reference sequence). V trimming: 4 bases; J trimming: 5 bases; junction bases outside the gene matches: 7.

This chain uses TRBV13 with TRBJ2-2; D is unclear. CDR1 is PRHDT, CDR2 FYEKMQ, per germline (reference sequence). V was cut by 4 bases and J by 6 bases, with 12 bases left in between. The CDR3 totals 14 residues. The CDR3 here is CASSSDGGSGELFF. In nucleotides, the CDR3 is TGTGCCAGCAGCTCGGACGGCGGCTCCGGGGAGCTGTTTTTT.

This clone was observed a few times. V and J are TRBV27 and TRBJ2-1; TRBD2 might be the D (5 bases). Trimming removed 10 bases from V and 0 bases from J, with 13 bases in between. Germline V gene data show CDR1 as MNHEY and CDR2 as SMNVEV (reference sequence). The CDR3 has 14 residues. The CDR3 region is CATRRGSSYNEQFF. The CDR3 bases are TGTGCCACACGCCGAGGGAGCTCCTACAATGAGCAGTTCTTC.

V is TRBV11-3 and J is TRBJ2-5; 12 bases map to TRBD2. V shed 5 bases, J shed 3 bases, and the junction held 10 bases outside the gene matches. Per germline, CDR1 SGHNT and CDR2 YENEEA. The CDR3 consists of 17 residues. In DNA, the CDR3 is TGTGCCAGCAGCCCTCCGCTAGCGGGAGGGCGGGAAGAGACCCAGTACTTC. Translated: CASSPPLAGGREETQYF.

The rearrangement joins TRBV7-8 to TRBJ1-6, with D tentatively TRBD1 (5 bases). CDR1 is SGHVS, CDR2 FQNEAQ, per germline. The length of the CDR3 is 15 residues. The V end was cut by 0 bases, the J end by 8 bases, with 11 bases between. The CDR3 coding sequence is TGTGCCAGCAGCTTAGCGCGAGGGGTTTATTCACCCCTCCACTTT. Amino acid sequence: CASSLARGVYSPLHF.

This chain uses TRBV5-4 with TRBJ1-2; D is possibly TRBD1 (6 bases). The CDR3 runs to 15 residues. Trimming took 1 base from V and 1 from J, leaving 11 bases between them. Germline loops: CDR1 SGHNT, CDR2 YYREEE (reference sequence). DNA for the CDR3: TGTGCCAGCAGCTTGATGGGGGCGGATAACTATGGCTACACCTTC. This translates into CASSLMGADNYGYTF. Full variable domain (remainder filled in from reference TRBV5-4 and TRBJ1-2): ETGVTQSPTHLIKTRGQQVTLRCSSQSGHNTVSWYQQALGQGPQFIFQYYREEENGRGNFPPRFSGLQFPNYSSELNVNALELDDSALYLCASSLMGADNYGYTFGSGTRLTVV.

The rearrangement links TRBV6-5 to TRBJ1-2; tentative D call: TRBD1 (5 bases). This CDR3 is 14 amino acids long. Per the germline V gene, CDR1 is MNHEY and CDR2 is SVGAGI. V gave up 5 bases and J gave up 7 bases, with 17 bases separating them. CDR3 bases: TGTGCCAGCAGTATTACAGGTGGAGAAATTGGCTACACCTTC. It translates to CASSITGGEIGYTF.

The chain joins TRBV10-3 to TRBJ2-7; D gene uncertain. V shed 1 base and J shed 5 bases, with 9 bases lying between them. This CDR3 region has 13 residues. CDR1 and CDR2 from the germline V gene are ENHRY and SYGVKD. The DNA of the CDR3 is TGTGCCATCAGTGAGTTTGCCCGGGACGAGCAGTACTTC. Translating it yields CAISEFARDEQYF.

The chain joins TRBV9 to TRBJ2-3, with D uncertain. V was cut by 0 bases and J by 0 bases, with 2 bases left in between. The germline CDR1 and CDR2 sequences are SGDLS and YYNGEE. This CDR3 is built from 13 residues. The CDR3 sequence is CASSVGSTDTQYF. The CDR3 bases are TGTGCCAGCAGCGTAGGTAGCACAGATACGCAGTATTTT.